The clone carrying this TCR beta chain was counted many times. With 2 bases removed from V and 0 bases from J, the gap between germline ends came to 6 bases. Looked up from germline, CDR1 is LGHDT and CDR2 is YNNKEL (reference sequence). The CDR3 contains 14 residues. Time point here: pre-sensitization, week 0. As for treatment: therapeutic diphenylcyclopropenone sensitization with weekly scalp DPC. The authors' total RNA extraction used unfractionated whole blood. This entry belongs to a study of human T cells and chemical hapten exposure. TCRdb re-called the RACE reads through MiXCR, storing one row per CDR3 protein. The repertoire includes tens of thousands of distinct CDR3 sequences, approximately 11% of them detected once, and around 4.8% sits in the top ten.

This sequence originates from a woman aged 50 to 60 with alopecia areata. Some clones in this sample may be carry-over from other donors' samples. The chain couples TRBV3-1 to TRBJ2-3; D is ambiguous. Source: whole blood, taken in connection with sensitization to the hapten diphenylcyclopropenone (DPC). The CDR3 is CASSQMASTDTQYF. The CDR3 coding sequence is TGTGCCAGCAGCCAAATGGCTAGCACAGATACGCAGTATTTT.